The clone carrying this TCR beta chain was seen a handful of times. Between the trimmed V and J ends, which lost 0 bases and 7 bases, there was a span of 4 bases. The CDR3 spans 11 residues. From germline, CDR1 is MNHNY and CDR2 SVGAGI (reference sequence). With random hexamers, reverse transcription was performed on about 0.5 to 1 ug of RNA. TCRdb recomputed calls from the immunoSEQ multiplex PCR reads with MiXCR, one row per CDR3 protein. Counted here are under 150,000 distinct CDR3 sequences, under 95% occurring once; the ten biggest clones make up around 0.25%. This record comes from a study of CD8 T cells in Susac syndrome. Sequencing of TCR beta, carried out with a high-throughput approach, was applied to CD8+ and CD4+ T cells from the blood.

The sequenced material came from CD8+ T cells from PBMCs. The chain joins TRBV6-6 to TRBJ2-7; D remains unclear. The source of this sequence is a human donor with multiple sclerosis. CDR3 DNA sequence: TGTGCCAGCAGTTACTCAGGGGAGCAGTACTTC. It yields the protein CASSYSGEQYF.